This T cell receptor beta chain emerged from a study of blood T cell repertoires in COVID-19. Repertoires were generated with immunoSEQ multiplex PCR, while TCRdb's copy carries only in-frame clones and drops some. Found here are about 140,000 clones, 90% of them singletons; the top ten hold roughly 11%. Per the germline V gene, CDR1 is SGHTA and CDR2 is FQGNSA. CDR3 size: 16 residues. Losses at the gene ends were 0 bases for V and 7 bases for J; bases not matched to a gene: 3. The clonotype originates from a woman of 80 years or more with acute or convalescent COVID-19. The source material was peripheral blood. This chain uses TRBV7-2 with TRBJ2-3; 14 nucleotides line up with TRBD2. DNA of the CDR3: TGTGCCAGCAGCTTAGCCGGGACTAGCGGGGGCCATACGCAGTATTTT. It yields the protein CASSLAGTSGGHTQYF.